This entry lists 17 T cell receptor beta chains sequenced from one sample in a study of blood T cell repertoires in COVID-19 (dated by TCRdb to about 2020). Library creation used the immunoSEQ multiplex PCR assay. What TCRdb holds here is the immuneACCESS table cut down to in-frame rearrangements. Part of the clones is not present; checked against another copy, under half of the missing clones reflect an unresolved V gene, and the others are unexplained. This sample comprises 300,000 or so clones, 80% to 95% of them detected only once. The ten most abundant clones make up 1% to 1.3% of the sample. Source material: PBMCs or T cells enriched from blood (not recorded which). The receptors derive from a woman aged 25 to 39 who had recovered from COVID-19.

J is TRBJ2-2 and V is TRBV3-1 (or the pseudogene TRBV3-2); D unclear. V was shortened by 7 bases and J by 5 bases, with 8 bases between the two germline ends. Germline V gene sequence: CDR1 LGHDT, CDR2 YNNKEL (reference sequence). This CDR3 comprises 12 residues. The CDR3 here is CASNTATGELFF. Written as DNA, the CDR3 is TGTGCCAGCAACACCGCAACCGGGGAGCTGTTTTTT.

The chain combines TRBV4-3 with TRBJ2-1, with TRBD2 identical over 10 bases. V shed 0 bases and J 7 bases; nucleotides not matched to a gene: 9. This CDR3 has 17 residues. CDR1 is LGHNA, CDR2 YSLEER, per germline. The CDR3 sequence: CASSQDRASGSLNEQFF. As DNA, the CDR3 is TGCGCCAGCAGCCAAGATAGGGCTAGCGGGAGTTTAAATGAGCAGTTCTTC.

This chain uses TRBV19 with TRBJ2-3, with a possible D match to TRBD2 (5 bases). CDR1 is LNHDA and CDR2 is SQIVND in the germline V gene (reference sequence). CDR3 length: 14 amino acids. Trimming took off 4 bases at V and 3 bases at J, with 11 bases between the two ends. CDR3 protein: CASSTPSGTDTQYF. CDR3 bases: TGTGCCAGTAGTACCCCATCGGGGACAGATACGCAGTATTTT.

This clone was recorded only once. CDR3 loop: CASSYLGLGSTDTQYF. The CDR3 DNA is TGTGCCAGCAGTTACCTCGGTTTGGGCAGCACAGATACGCAGTATTTT. The chain recombines TRBV27 with TRBJ2-3, with D unresolved. CDR1 and CDR2 (germline): MNHEY, SMNVEV (reference sequence). The length of the CDR3 is 16 residues. V lost 4 bases and J 0 bases, leaving 14 bases between the germline ends.

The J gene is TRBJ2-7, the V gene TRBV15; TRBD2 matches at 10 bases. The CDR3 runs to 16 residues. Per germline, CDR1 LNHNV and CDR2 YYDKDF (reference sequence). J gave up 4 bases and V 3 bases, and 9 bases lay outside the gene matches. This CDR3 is CATSSGPGLALYEQYF. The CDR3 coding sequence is TGTGCCACCAGCAGCGGGCCGGGACTAGCGTTATACGAGCAGTACTTC.

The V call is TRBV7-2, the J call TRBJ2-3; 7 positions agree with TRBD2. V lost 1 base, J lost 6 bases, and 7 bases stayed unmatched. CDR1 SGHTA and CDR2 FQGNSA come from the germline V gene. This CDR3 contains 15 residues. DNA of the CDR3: TGTGCCAGCAGCTTAGAAGTACTAGCGCCGGATACGCAGTATTTT. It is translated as CASSLEVLAPDTQYF. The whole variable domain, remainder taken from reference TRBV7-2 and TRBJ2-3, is GAGVSQSPSNKVTEKGKDVELRCDPISGHTALYWYRQSLGQGLEFLIYFQGNSAPDKSGLPSDRFSAERTGGSVSTLTIQRTQQEDSAVYLCASSLEVLAPDTQYFGPGTRLTVL.

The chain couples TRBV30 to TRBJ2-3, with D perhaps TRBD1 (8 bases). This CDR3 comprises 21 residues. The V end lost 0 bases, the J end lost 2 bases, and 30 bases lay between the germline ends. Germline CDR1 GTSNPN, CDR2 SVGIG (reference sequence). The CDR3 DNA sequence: TGTGCCTGGAGTGTCTACAGGGGGGGAGCGGGGAGTAGTCGTCTCACAGATACGCAGTATTTT. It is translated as CAWSVYRGGAGSSRLTDTQYF.

CDR3 protein: CATSRGRQGINYEQYF. The CDR3 DNA sequence: TGTGCCACCAGCAGAGGACGACAGGGTATAAACTACGAGCAGTACTTC. This chain joins TRBV15 and TRBJ2-7; TRBD1 matches 7 bases. The trim removed 1 base at V and 3 bases at J, leaving 9 bases unmatched. CDR1 is LNHNV and CDR2 is YYDKDF in the germline V gene (reference sequence). CDR3 length equals 16 residues. The full variable domain, with the rest looked up from reference TRBV15 and TRBJ2-7, is DAMVIQNPRYQVTQFGKPVTLSCSQTLNHNVMYWYQQKSSQAPKLLFHYYDKDFNNEADTPDNFQSRRPNTSFCFLDIRSPGLGDTAMYLCATSRGRQGINYEQYFGPGTRLTVT.

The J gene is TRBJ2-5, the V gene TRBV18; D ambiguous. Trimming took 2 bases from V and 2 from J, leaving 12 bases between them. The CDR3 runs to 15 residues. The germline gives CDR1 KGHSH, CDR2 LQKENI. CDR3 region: CASSPLQQAQETQYF. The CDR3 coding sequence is TGTGCCAGCTCACCATTACAGCAAGCACAAGAGACCCAGTACTTC.

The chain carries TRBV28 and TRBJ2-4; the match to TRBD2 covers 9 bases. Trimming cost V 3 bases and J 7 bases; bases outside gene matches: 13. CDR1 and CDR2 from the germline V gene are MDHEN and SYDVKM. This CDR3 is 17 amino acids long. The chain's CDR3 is CASSFSVTAGGLNIQYF. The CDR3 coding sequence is TGTGCCAGCAGTTTCTCGGTAACAGCGGGAGGTCTGAACATTCAGTACTTC.

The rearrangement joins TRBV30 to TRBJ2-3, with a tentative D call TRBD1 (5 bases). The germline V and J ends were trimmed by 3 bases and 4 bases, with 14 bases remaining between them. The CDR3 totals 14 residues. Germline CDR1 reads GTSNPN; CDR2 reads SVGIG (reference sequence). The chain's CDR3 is CAWRDTNGPDTQYF. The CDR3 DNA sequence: TGTGCCTGGAGGGACACAAACGGTCCAGATACGCAGTATTTT.

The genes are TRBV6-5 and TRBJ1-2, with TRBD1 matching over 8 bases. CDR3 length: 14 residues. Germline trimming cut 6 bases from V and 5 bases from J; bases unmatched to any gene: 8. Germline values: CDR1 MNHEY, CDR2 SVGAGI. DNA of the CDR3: TGTGCCAGCAGACCGACAGGGGCTTCGTATGGCTACACCTTC. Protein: CASRPTGASYGYTF.

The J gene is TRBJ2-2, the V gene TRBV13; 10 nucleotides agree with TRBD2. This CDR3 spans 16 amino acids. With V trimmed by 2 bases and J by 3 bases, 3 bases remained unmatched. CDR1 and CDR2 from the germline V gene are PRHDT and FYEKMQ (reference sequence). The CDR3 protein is CASSLRLAGDTGELFF. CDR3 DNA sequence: TGTGCCAGCAGCTTACGGCTAGCGGGGGACACCGGGGAGCTGTTTTTT.

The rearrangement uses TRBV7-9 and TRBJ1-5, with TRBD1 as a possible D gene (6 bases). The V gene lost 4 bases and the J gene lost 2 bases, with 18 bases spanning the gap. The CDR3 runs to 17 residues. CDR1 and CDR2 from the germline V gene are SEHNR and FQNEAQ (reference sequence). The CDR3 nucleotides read TGTGCCAGCAGCTCCCGGGACACCCTCTCCGGCAATCAGCCCCAGCATTTT. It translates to CASSSRDTLSGNQPQHF.

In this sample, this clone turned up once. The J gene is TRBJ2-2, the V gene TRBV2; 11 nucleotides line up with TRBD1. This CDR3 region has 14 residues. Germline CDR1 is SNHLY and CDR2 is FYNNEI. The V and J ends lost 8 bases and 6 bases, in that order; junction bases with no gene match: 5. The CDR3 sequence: CASSGQGVAGELFF. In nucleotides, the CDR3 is TGTGCCAGCTCGGGACAGGGGGTGGCCGGGGAGCTGTTTTTT.

The CDR3 sequence is CASSQDSAAGGYTF. Written as DNA, the CDR3 is TGTGCCAGCTCACAAGACAGCGCTGCCGGCGGCTACACCTTC. The chain combines TRBV18 with TRBJ1-2, with D perhaps matching TRBD1 (5 bases). Germline V lookup: CDR1 KGHSH, CDR2 LQKENI. The V end was cut by 4 bases, the J end by 8 bases, with 17 bases between. The CDR3 is 14 amino acids.

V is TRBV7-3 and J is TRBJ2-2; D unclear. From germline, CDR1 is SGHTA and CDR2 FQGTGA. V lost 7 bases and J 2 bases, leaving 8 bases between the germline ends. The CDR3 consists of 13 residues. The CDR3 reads CASTPGNTGELFF. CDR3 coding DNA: TGTGCCAGCACGCCGGGTAACACCGGGGAGCTGTTTTTT.